The present TCR beta chain was sequenced within a study of blood T cell repertoires in COVID-19. For the study at large: Acute and convalescent COVID-19 samples came from the United States, Italy and Spain. From T cells, B-cell-depleted T cells, or PBMCs came the material, which was cDNA or gDNA.

The authors' processing: Reference gene primer amplification in the assay estimated nucleated cell counts. The table came from immunoSEQ multiplex PCR; TCRdb's copy has only in-frame clones and leaves some out. The V and J calls and clone size were taken over from that table, and D and trimming were inferred from the DNA. The sample includes approximately 170,000 clones, approximately 90% of them seen just once. This clone came up once. CDR3 size: 13 residues. Between the trimmed V and J ends, which lost 8 bases and 0 bases, there was a span of 5 bases. This chain connects TRBV12-3 or TRBV12-4 to TRBJ2-6, with D uncertain. What was sequenced was peripheral blood. The clonotype originates from a young man with active or convalescent COVID-19. Here the CDR3 reads CASVNSGANVLTF. The CDR3 DNA is TGTGCCAGCGTAAACTCTGGGGCCAACGTCCTGACTTTC.